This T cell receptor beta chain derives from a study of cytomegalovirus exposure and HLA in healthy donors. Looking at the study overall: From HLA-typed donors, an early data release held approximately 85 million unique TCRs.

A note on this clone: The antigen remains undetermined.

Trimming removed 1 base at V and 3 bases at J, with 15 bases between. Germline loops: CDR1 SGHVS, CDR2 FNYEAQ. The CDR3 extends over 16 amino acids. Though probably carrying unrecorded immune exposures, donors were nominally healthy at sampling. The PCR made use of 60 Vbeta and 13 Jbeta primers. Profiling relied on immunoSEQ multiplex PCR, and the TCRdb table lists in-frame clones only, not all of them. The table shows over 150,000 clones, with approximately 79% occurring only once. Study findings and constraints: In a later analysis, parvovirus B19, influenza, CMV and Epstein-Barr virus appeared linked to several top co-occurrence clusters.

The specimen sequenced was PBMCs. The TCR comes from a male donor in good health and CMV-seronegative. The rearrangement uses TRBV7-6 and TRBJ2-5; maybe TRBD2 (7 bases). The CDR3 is CASSLVGGGAEETQYF. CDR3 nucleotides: TGTGCCAGCAGCTTAGTGGGAGGGGGGGCCGAAGAGACCCAGTACTTC. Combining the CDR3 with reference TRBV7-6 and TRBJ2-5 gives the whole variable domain GAGVSQSPRYKVTKRGQDVALRCDPISGHVSLYWYRQALGQGPEFLTYFNYEAQQDKSGLPNDRFSAERPEGSISTLTIQRTEQRDSAMYRCASSLVGGGAEETQYFGPGTRLLVL.